Below, one T cell receptor (beta chain) is given with its context. Its antigen is still unknown. A much larger clone lies one base from this, so it may be a read error. These data come from a study of human T cells and chemical hapten exposure. Overall study context: Diphenylcyclopropenone was applied weekly to patients' scalps across the roughly 23-week study.

The time point denotes: pre-sensitization, week 0. Treatment specified: therapeutic diphenylcyclopropenone sensitization with weekly scalp DPC. Blood draws came before every patch-test application. Using its own MiXCR run on the RACE reads, TCRdb lists one record per CDR3 protein. The table includes 45,000 to 60,000 distinct CDR3 sequences, about a tenth detected once. This CDR3 region has 15 residues. Per the germline V gene, CDR1 is PRHDT and CDR2 is FYEKMQ (reference sequence). Study-level points and caveats: Following DPC sensitization, TCRs present above 1 in 1000 frequency showed no change.

Sequencing was performed on whole blood, taken in connection with sensitization to the hapten diphenylcyclopropenone (DPC). The rearrangement uses TRBV13 and TRBJ1-5; 7 bases match TRBD1. The TCR originated in a woman in her thirties or forties with alopecia areata. Some clones in this sample may be carry-over from other donors' samples. The CDR3 loop is CTSSSTTGGNQPQHF. The CDR3 DNA follows: TGTACCAGCAGCTCAACTACAGGGGGCAATCAGCCCCAGCATTTT.